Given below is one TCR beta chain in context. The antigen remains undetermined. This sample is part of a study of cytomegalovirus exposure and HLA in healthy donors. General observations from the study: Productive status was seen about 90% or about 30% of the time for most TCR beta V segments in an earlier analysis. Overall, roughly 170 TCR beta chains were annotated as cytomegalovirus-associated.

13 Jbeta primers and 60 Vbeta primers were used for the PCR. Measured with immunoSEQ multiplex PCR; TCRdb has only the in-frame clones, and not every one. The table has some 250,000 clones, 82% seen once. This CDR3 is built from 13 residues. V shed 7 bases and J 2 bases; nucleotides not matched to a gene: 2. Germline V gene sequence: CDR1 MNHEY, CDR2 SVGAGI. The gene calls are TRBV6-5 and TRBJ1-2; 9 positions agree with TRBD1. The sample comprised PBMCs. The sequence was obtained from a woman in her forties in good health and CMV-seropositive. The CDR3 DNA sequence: TGTGCCAGCACGGACAGGGGCAACTATGGCTACACCTTC. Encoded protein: CASTDRGNYGYTF.